The 12 T cell receptor beta chains below were found in one sample sequenced in a study of blood T cell repertoires in COVID-19. Method: immunoSEQ multiplex PCR; TCRdb's copy keeps in-frame clones and lacks some. This table has around 270,000 clones, 80% to 90% appearing once. The sample taken for sequencing was PBMCs or T cells enriched from blood (not recorded which). Receptor source: a woman aged 30 to 39 who had recovered from COVID-19.

The chain carries TRBV2 and TRBJ2-7; D perhaps matches TRBD1 (6 bases). Trimming shortened V by 4 bases and J by 3 bases, and 13 bases separated the two germline ends. CDR1 is SNHLY and CDR2 is FYNNEI in the germline V gene. The CDR3 totals 14 residues. In DNA, the CDR3 is TGTGCCAGCAGTGCGATCGACAGGAGCTACGAGCAGTACTTC. This gives the protein CASSAIDRSYEQYF.

The CDR3 nucleotides read TGTGCCAGCAGCCAATCGTTCACAGGGTTGGTTTCACCCCTCCACTTT. Translation: CASSQSFTGLVSPLHF. This chain links TRBV3-1 (or the pseudogene TRBV3-2) with TRBJ1-6; the D gene is possibly TRBD1 (6 bases). Germline assignment: CDR1 LGHDT and CDR2 YNNKEL (reference sequence). Between the trimmed V and J ends, which lost 2 bases and 9 bases, there was a span of 17 bases. This CDR3 contains 16 residues.

CDR3 in amino acids: CASSLEGANLNGYTF. DNA for the CDR3: TGTGCCAGCAGTTTAGAGGGAGCTAATCTGAATGGCTACACCTTC. This rearrangement joins TRBV28 to TRBJ1-2; D is uncertain. Trimming pared 2 bases from V and 6 bases from J, leaving 16 bases between. This CDR3 has 15 amino acids. Germline V gene data show CDR1 as MDHEN and CDR2 as SYDVKM.

V gene TRBV19 combines with J gene TRBJ2-3; tentatively, D is TRBD2 (5 bases). This CDR3 has 13 amino acids. Germline CDR1 and CDR2: LNHDA and SQIVND (reference sequence). The V end was cut by 3 bases, the J end by 2 bases, with 6 bases between. The CDR3 bases are TGTGCCAGTAGTATGAGGGCCACAGATACGCAGTATTTT. Translation: CASSMRATDTQYF.

The rearrangement links TRBV5-1 to TRBJ1-1; D remains unclear. Germline V CDR1 and CDR2: SGHRS, YFSETQ. V dropped 4 bases and J dropped 3 bases, with 25 bases sitting between them. The CDR3 is made up of 18 amino acids. CDR3: CASSPPNGGRDSYTEAFF. In DNA form, the CDR3 reads TGCGCCAGCAGCCCACCAAACGGAGGCAGAGACTCATACACTGAAGCTTTCTTT.

The chain carries TRBV7-8 and TRBJ1-1, with 9 bases lining up with TRBD1. This CDR3 has 17 amino acids. After removal of 0 bases from V and 4 bases from J, the junction contained 9 bases not matched to a gene. Germline CDR1 and CDR2: SGHVS and FQNEAQ. CDR3: CASSLAPGQGDITEAFF. As DNA, the CDR3 is TGTGCCAGCAGCTTAGCGCCGGGACAGGGAGATATCACTGAAGCTTTCTTT.

The sample holds a few counts of this clone. The gene calls are TRBV5-6 and TRBJ2-3; D is unclear. Germline CDR1 and CDR2: SGHDT and YYEEEE. Trimming removed 0 bases from V and 7 bases from J, with 6 bases in between. The CDR3 has 12 amino acids. This chain's CDR3 is CASSLAVNTQYF. The CDR3 region has the DNA TGTGCCAGCAGCTTGGCGGTGAATACGCAGTATTTT.

V gene TRBV6-5 combines with J gene TRBJ2-7, with D perhaps matching TRBD1 (6 bases). This CDR3 comprises 14 residues. Germline V gives CDR1 MNHEY, CDR2 SVGAGI. Trimming pared 10 bases from V and 0 bases from J, leaving 16 bases between. The chain's CDR3 is CATLTGTFSYEQYF. DNA of the CDR3: TGTGCCACACTGACAGGAACCTTCTCCTACGAGCAGTACTTC.

V usage is TRBV5-8 and J usage is TRBJ1-4; maybe TRBD1 (6 bases). The CDR3 extends over 17 amino acids. Trimming left V 2 bases short and J 4 bases short, with 18 bases between. The germline V gene has CDR1 SGHTS and CDR2 YDEGEE. The DNA of the CDR3 is TGTGCCAGCAGCTTATTCCTTCGGGACAAGAATAATGAAAAACTGTTTTTT. This encodes CASSLFLRDKNNEKLFF. Full variable domain (missing parts from reference TRBV5-8 and TRBJ1-4): EAGVTQSPTHLIKTRGQQATLRCSPISGHTSVYWYQQALGLGLQFLLWYDEGEERNRGNFPPRFSGRQFPNYSSELNVNALELEDSALYLCASSLFLRDKNNEKLFFGSGTQLSVL.

The chain combines TRBV7-2 with TRBJ1-3; 7 nucleotides match TRBD1. CDR1 is SGHTA and CDR2 is FQGNSA in the germline V gene. Germline trimming cut 5 bases from V and 3 bases from J; bases unmatched to any gene: 4. The CDR3 length is 14 residues. The CDR3 reads CASSRRGVGNTIYF. CDR3 in DNA: TGTGCCAGCAGCCGCAGGGGGGTTGGAAACACCATATATTTT.

The chain links TRBV6-7 to TRBJ1-2, with D maybe TRBD1 (5 bases). TRBV6-7 is recorded as an ORF, its role being uncertain. The CDR3 contains 15 residues. Trimming took 2 bases from V and 1 from J, leaving 11 bases between them. The CDR3 nucleotides are TGTGCCAGCAGTTACCTCCAACAGGATAACTATGGCTACACCTTC. It specifies CASSYLQQDNYGYTF.

The J gene is TRBJ2-6, the V gene TRBV27; a possible D gene is TRBD2 (5 bases). The CDR3 sequence is 16 residues long. V was trimmed by 3 bases and J by 2 bases, leaving 11 bases between them. Germline V gene lookup returns CDR1 MNHEY and CDR2 SMNVEV (reference sequence). CDR3 DNA sequence: TGTGCCAGCAGTTTTAGAAGCGGTACTGGGGCCAACGTCCTGACTTTC. Translation: CASSFRSGTGANVLTF.